The present entry profiles one TCR beta chain with its context. The table lists this clonotype with a few counts. It lacks a known antigen. No qualities accompany the bases; no much larger clone lies one base away. This sample stems from a study of CD8 T cells in ankylosing spondylitis (dated by TCRdb to about 2017). General notes on the study: The study profiled T cell receptor beta repertoires in healthy donors and ankylosing spondylitis patients to find disease-linked TCR variants. The full study cohort was made up of about two dozen ankylosing spondylitis patients and over 90 healthy donors. Peripheral blood was sampled, and synovial fluid was additionally collected from ankylosing spondylitis patients. Overall study outcomes, separate from this receptor: A TCR beta motif made up of several highly homologous amino acid variants appeared to be characteristic of blood from ankylosing spondylitis patients. Some motif variants had previously been reported in the synovial fluid and blood of reactive arthritis patients, which suggests shared mechanisms of disease initiation. The disease-linked clones showed a CD8+ phenotype and occurred at relatively low frequencies in peripheral blood. The disease-linked clones were reported to be significantly enriched in matched synovial fluid samples from ankylosing spondylitis patients.

Sequencing used an Illumina HiSeq 2500. Quantitative 5'-RACE with molecular barcodes was the method used to prepare the TCR beta libraries. As for how the authors treated the data: Disease-linked TCR variants were identified with a new computational method built on a probabilistic model of VDJ rearrangement. Starting from the raw public reads, TCRdb applied fastp trimming at Q25, assembled clones with MiXCR and retained in-frame beta chains. Each entry is one CDR3 protein sequence, shown with its most common DNA and genes. The V and J calls reflect TCRdb's pipeline rather than the authors' work. The sample yields 220,000 or so distinct CDR3 sequences; about 18% were counted once. The top ten clones comprise 40% to 50% of the sample. The CDR3 has 14 amino acids, counting the end cysteine and phenylalanine. The only DNA kept is the CDR3, 42 bases in frame from the first base. A distance of 5 bases separates the germline ends of V and J, which lose 3 bases and 0 bases respectively. Reading the germline V gene (reference sequence) gives CDR1 SEHNR and CDR2 FQNEAQ.

This receptor was taken from a male donor with ankylosing spondylitis. Sequenced input: blood, either unsorted or a sorted T cell fraction (not recorded which). The chain was built from TRBV7-9 and TRBJ2-2; confidence is insufficient to name the D gene. The DNA is as follows: TGTGCCAGCAGCTTCGCGACGAACACCGGGGAGCTGTTTTTT. Its translation reads: CASSFATNTGELFF.